A selection of T cell receptor beta chains follows, all from one sample in a study of PD-L1 blockade in urothelial cancer. Repertoires were generated with immunoSEQ multiplex PCR, while TCRdb's copy carries only in-frame clones and drops some. The sample consists of 70,000 to 85,000 clones, roughly 90% of them appearing once. Sequencing was performed on PBMCs, taken around atezolizumab (anti-PD-L1) treatment. Every receptor here comes from a man aged 65-85 years with urothelial cancer. Each CDR3 is given with its conserved first and last residue. A D gene is named only where the DNA matches it firmly. Part of the rows lack a size; the others show once, few, many or a class for expanded clones.

j_gene	abundance	v_gene	d_gene	CDR3aa	CDR3nt
TRBJ2-5	NA	TRBV6-5	TRBD2	CASRYRDYTETQYF	TGTGCCAGCAGATACCGGGACTATACTGAGACCCAGTACTTC
TRBJ2-1	NA	TRBV15	TRBD2	CATSRDRWGAGAGEQFF	TGTGCCACCAGCAGAGACCGCTGGGGAGCGGGAGCGGGTGAGCAGTTCTTC
TRBJ2-1	NA	TRBV9	NA	CASSATGRLANEQFF	TGTGCCAGCAGCGCTACTGGGAGGCTAGCCAATGAGCAGTTCTTC
TRBJ2-6	NA	TRBV18	TRBD1	CASSPLQGAPGANVLTF	TGTGCCAGCTCACCGTTACAGGGGGCGCCCGGGGCCAACGTCCTGACTTTC
TRBJ2-7	NA	TRBV28	TRBD2	CASIPGTSIYEQYF	TGTGCCAGCATTCCCGGGACTAGCATCTACGAGCAGTACTTC
TRBJ1-2	NA	TRBV7-8	NA	CASSPNRVHYGYTF	TGTGCCAGCAGCCCGAACAGGGTTCACTATGGCTACACCTTC
TRBJ1-5	few	TRBV19	NA	CASNTGTFQPQHF	TGTGCCAGCAATACAGGGACGTTTCAGCCCCAGCATTTT
TRBJ1-1	NA	TRBV28	NA	CAAAGGTEAFF	TGTGCAGCAGCGGGGGGTACTGAAGCTTTCTTT
TRBJ1-3	NA	TRBV10-3	NA	CAIRASGNTIYF	TGTGCCATCAGGGCCTCTGGAAACACCATATATTTT
TRBJ2-1	once	TRBV5-1	TRBD2	CASSERTSPNEQFF	TGCGCCAGCAGCGAACGGACTAGTCCCAATGAGCAGTTCTTC
TRBJ2-7	NA	TRBV28	NA	CASTGRRTGEQYF	TGTGCCAGCACCGGACGGAGGACGGGCGAGCAGTACTTC
TRBJ2-1	NA	TRBV9	TRBD2	CASSGTSGRDMYEQFF	TGTGCCAGCAGCGGGACTAGCGGGAGAGATATGTATGAGCAGTTCTTC
TRBJ2-2	NA	TRBV6-5	TRBD2	CASSYTVAGGPGELFF	TGTGCCAGCAGTTATACGGTAGCGGGAGGGCCCGGGGAGCTGTTTTTT